This is a list of T cell receptor beta chains from one sample in a study of CD8 T cells in Susac syndrome. Each CDR3 protein is one row after TCRdb ran MiXCR on the immunoSEQ multiplex PCR reads. The data hold some 150,000 distinct CDR3 sequences, with roughly 94% observed a single time. Sequencing was performed on CD4+ T cells from PBMCs. The receptors were sampled from a human donor in good health. Both conserved end residues are part of each CDR3. Each record gives: CDR3 DNA, CDR3 protein, V gene, J gene, D gene, clone size. D genes are given only for firm matches. The size field is filled for only some rows; it gives once, few, many or a size class.

CDR3 DNA: TGTGCCAGCAGTGGTCTAGCGGGCCGTAGCTCCTACAATGAGCAGTTCTTC; CDR3 protein: CASSGLAGRSSYNEQFF; V gene: TRBV25-1; J gene: TRBJ2-1; D gene: TRBD2; clone size: NA
CDR3 DNA: TGCGCCAGCAGCCCTGGGACAGGGAATAATCAGCCCCAGCATTTT; CDR3 protein: CASSPGTGNNQPQHF; V gene: TRBV5-1; J gene: TRBJ1-5; D gene: TRBD1; clone size: NA
CDR3 DNA: TGTGCCAGCAGGGAACAGGGGGCCTGGGAGACCCAGTACTTC; CDR3 protein: CASREQGAWETQYF; V gene: TRBV12-3/TRBV12-4; J gene: TRBJ2-5; D gene: TRBD1; clone size: NA
CDR3 DNA: TGTGCCATCAGGGACAGGTCAGGGAATGAGCAGTTCTTC; CDR3 protein: CAIRDRSGNEQFF; V gene: TRBV10-3; J gene: TRBJ2-1; D gene: TRBD1; clone size: NA
CDR3 DNA: TGTGCCAGCTCACCACAGACAGGGCCCGTTGGCTACACCTTC; CDR3 protein: CASSPQTGPVGYTF; V gene: TRBV18; J gene: TRBJ1-2; D gene: TRBD1; clone size: NA
CDR3 DNA: TGTGCCAGCAGCCAAGATGTGGGGGGCTCAACGAGCGGCTACACCTTC; CDR3 protein: CASSQDVGGSTSGYTF; V gene: TRBV3-1; J gene: TRBJ1-2; D gene: NA; clone size: NA
CDR3 DNA: TGTGCCAGCAGCCAGGACTCTTCGGGCGGCTATGGCTACACCTTC; CDR3 protein: CASSQDSSGGYGYTF; V gene: TRBV3-1; J gene: TRBJ1-2; D gene: NA; clone size: NA
CDR3 DNA: TGTGCCTGGAGTGTAGGTGGGGGTGATCAGCCCCAGCATTTT; CDR3 protein: CAWSVGGGDQPQHF; V gene: TRBV30; J gene: TRBJ1-5; D gene: NA; clone size: NA
CDR3 DNA: TGTGCCAGCAGTGACTCGGGCAGGGTATCTGGCTACACCTTC; CDR3 protein: CASSDSGRVSGYTF; V gene: TRBV6-4; J gene: TRBJ1-2; D gene: NA; clone size: NA
CDR3 DNA: TGCAGTGCTAGAGATCTTAGAACAGGGTTCACTGAAGCTTTCTTT; CDR3 protein: CSARDLRTGFTEAFF; V gene: TRBV20-1; J gene: TRBJ1-1; D gene: NA; clone size: NA
CDR3 DNA: TGTGCCAGCAGCTTGCTTTCGGGACAAGAGACCCAGTACTTC; CDR3 protein: CASSLLSGQETQYF; V gene: TRBV5-4; J gene: TRBJ2-5; D gene: NA; clone size: NA
CDR3 DNA: TGTGCCAGCAGTATAACGACCATGAAGGGACAGTTCTTC; CDR3 protein: CASSITTMKGQFF; V gene: TRBV19; J gene: TRBJ2-1; D gene: NA; clone size: NA
CDR3 DNA: TGTGCTAGTGGTTTGACACCAGGCCTCCAAGAGACCCAGTACTTC; CDR3 protein: CASGLTPGLQETQYF; V gene: TRBV12-5; J gene: TRBJ2-5; D gene: NA; clone size: NA
CDR3 DNA: TGCAGTGCTAGAGAGGGGGCGGCAGTTCCAGAGACCCAGTACTTC; CDR3 protein: CSAREGAAVPETQYF; V gene: TRBV20-1; J gene: TRBJ2-5; D gene: NA; clone size: NA
CDR3 DNA: TGTGCCAGCAGCCCGGGGACGTCTGGGGCCAACGTCCTGACTTTC; CDR3 protein: CASSPGTSGANVLTF; V gene: TRBV5-4; J gene: TRBJ2-6; D gene: NA; clone size: NA
CDR3 DNA: TGTGCCAGCAGCTTAGATTTGGCACATCTAGCCAAAAACATTCAGTACTTC; CDR3 protein: CASSLDLAHLAKNIQYF; V gene: TRBV7-9; J gene: TRBJ2-4; D gene: NA; clone size: NA
CDR3 DNA: TGTGCCAGCAGCTTACATAGCTCCTACGAGCAGTACTTC; CDR3 protein: CASSLHSSYEQYF; V gene: TRBV7-2; J gene: TRBJ2-7; D gene: NA; clone size: NA
CDR3 DNA: TGTGCCAGCAGCCTGGGACTAGCGGGAGGGGGCACCGGGGAGCTGTTTTTT; CDR3 protein: CASSLGLAGGGTGELFF; V gene: TRBV7-6; J gene: TRBJ2-2; D gene: TRBD2; clone size: NA
CDR3 DNA: TGTGCCAGCAGCCAAAACAGGCAAGAGACCCAGTACTTC; CDR3 protein: CASSQNRQETQYF; V gene: TRBV3-1; J gene: TRBJ2-5; D gene: NA; clone size: NA
CDR3 DNA: TGTGCCACCAGCACTCCAACCACAGATACGCAGTATTTT; CDR3 protein: CATSTPTTDTQYF; V gene: TRBV15; J gene: TRBJ2-3; D gene: NA; clone size: NA
CDR3 DNA: TGCAGTGCTAGGGCGGGACAACCAAACACTGAAGCTTTCTTT; CDR3 protein: CSARAGQPNTEAFF; V gene: TRBV20-1; J gene: TRBJ1-1; D gene: NA; clone size: NA
CDR3 DNA: TGTGCCTGGAGTTTGAGGAGACAAGAGACCCAGTACTTC; CDR3 protein: CAWSLRRQETQYF; V gene: TRBV30; J gene: TRBJ2-5; D gene: NA; clone size: once
CDR3 DNA: TGTGCCAGCAGCTTAGGGGCAACGACAGCGGGTTACGAGCAGTACTTC; CDR3 protein: CASSLGATTAGYEQYF; V gene: TRBV11-2; J gene: TRBJ2-7; D gene: NA; clone size: NA
CDR3 DNA: TGCAGTGCTAGTGGACGACTAGCGGGAGCCCGCGAGCAGTACTTC; CDR3 protein: CSASGRLAGAREQYF; V gene: TRBV20-1; J gene: TRBJ2-7; D gene: TRBD2; clone size: NA
CDR3 DNA: TGTGCCAGCAGCCATGAGGGGGCTGACAATGAGCAGTTCTTC; CDR3 protein: CASSHEGADNEQFF; V gene: TRBV3-1; J gene: TRBJ2-1; D gene: TRBD1; clone size: NA
CDR3 DNA: TGTGCCAGCAGTCCAACTTCGGATCAGCCCCAGCATTTT; CDR3 protein: CASSPTSDQPQHF; V gene: TRBV28; J gene: TRBJ1-5; D gene: NA; clone size: NA
CDR3 DNA: TGTGCCAGCAGCCAAGAGGGGGGAGGGGGCTTAGGCACTGAAGCTTTCTTT; CDR3 protein: CASSQEGGGGLGTEAFF; V gene: TRBV3-1; J gene: TRBJ1-1; D gene: TRBD1; clone size: NA
CDR3 DNA: TGTGCCAGCAGCCAAGATTTACCAGGGAAGGAGACCCAGTACTTC; CDR3 protein: CASSQDLPGKETQYF; V gene: TRBV3-1; J gene: TRBJ2-5; D gene: NA; clone size: NA
CDR3 DNA: TGTGCCAGCAGCACCAGACGACAGGGGTTGAACTATGGCTACACCTTC; CDR3 protein: CASSTRRQGLNYGYTF; V gene: TRBV7-9; J gene: TRBJ1-2; D gene: TRBD1; clone size: NA
CDR3 DNA: TGTGCCACCAGCAGAGATCCAGGGTCCTACAATGAGCAGTTCTTC; CDR3 protein: CATSRDPGSYNEQFF; V gene: TRBV15; J gene: TRBJ2-1; D gene: NA; clone size: NA
CDR3 DNA: TGTGCCAGCTCAGGCTCCTACGAGCAGTACTTC; CDR3 protein: CASSGSYEQYF; V gene: TRBV18; J gene: TRBJ2-7; D gene: NA; clone size: few
CDR3 DNA: TGTGCCAGCAGCCAAGCCGGACAGGGGGTCGGAAACACCATATATTTT; CDR3 protein: CASSQAGQGVGNTIYF; V gene: TRBV3-1; J gene: TRBJ1-3; D gene: TRBD1; clone size: NA
CDR3 DNA: TGCGCCAGCAGCTATAGCGGGAGGGCCGATGAGCAGTTCTTC; CDR3 protein: CASSYSGRADEQFF; V gene: TRBV5-1; J gene: TRBJ2-1; D gene: TRBD2; clone size: NA
CDR3 DNA: TGTGCCAGCAGCCAACCAGGGGTGGTTGGGTACGAGCAGTACTTC; CDR3 protein: CASSQPGVVGYEQYF; V gene: TRBV25-1; J gene: TRBJ2-7; D gene: NA; clone size: NA
CDR3 DNA: TGTGCCACCAGACAGGGGGCAATCGGGGAGCTGTTTTTT; CDR3 protein: CATRQGAIGELFF; V gene: TRBV24-1; J gene: TRBJ2-2; D gene: TRBD1; clone size: NA
CDR3 DNA: TGTGCCAGCAGTCTAAGCGGGAGTGTGGATACGCAGTATTTT; CDR3 protein: CASSLSGSVDTQYF; V gene: TRBV2; J gene: TRBJ2-3; D gene: TRBD2; clone size: NA
CDR3 DNA: TGTGCCAGCAGCCCACTTAGCGGGGGCACAGATACGCAGTATTTT; CDR3 protein: CASSPLSGGTDTQYF; V gene: TRBV7-3; J gene: TRBJ2-3; D gene: TRBD2; clone size: NA
CDR3 DNA: TGCGCCAGCAGTCAATCGCGACTAGCGGGAGGGAGGAGAAAAGAGACCCAGTACTTC; CDR3 protein: CASSQSRLAGGRRKETQYF; V gene: TRBV23-1; J gene: TRBJ2-5; D gene: TRBD2; clone size: NA
CDR3 DNA: TGTGCCAGCAGCCCGACCGGGACGCCGAGCTCCTACGAGCAGTACTTC; CDR3 protein: CASSPTGTPSSYEQYF; V gene: TRBV3-1; J gene: TRBJ2-7; D gene: NA; clone size: NA
CDR3 DNA: TGCAGTGCTAGCGGGAGGAACGAGCAGTACTTC; CDR3 protein: CSASGRNEQYF; V gene: TRBV20-1; J gene: TRBJ2-7; D gene: TRBD2; clone size: NA
CDR3 DNA: TGTGCCACCCGGGGGGGAACTAATGAAAAACTGTTTTTT; CDR3 protein: CATRGGTNEKLFF; V gene: TRBV2; J gene: TRBJ1-4; D gene: NA; clone size: once
CDR3 DNA: TGCAGTGCCTTGGCGCGCCACTCTGGAAACACCATATATTTT; CDR3 protein: CSALARHSGNTIYF; V gene: TRBV20-1; J gene: TRBJ1-3; D gene: NA; clone size: NA
CDR3 DNA: TGCGCCAGCAAGGGGGTGTCCAGCTCCTACGAGCAGTACTTC; CDR3 protein: CASKGVSSSYEQYF; V gene: TRBV5-1; J gene: TRBJ2-7; D gene: NA; clone size: NA
CDR3 DNA: TGCGCCAGCAGATTCCGGATGAATGAAAAACTGTTTTTT; CDR3 protein: CASRFRMNEKLFF; V gene: TRBV10-2; J gene: TRBJ1-4; D gene: NA; clone size: NA
CDR3 DNA: TGTGCCTGGAGTGTAGGCTTACTAGCGGGAGGGGTTAAAGAGACCCAGTACTTC; CDR3 protein: CAWSVGLLAGGVKETQYF; V gene: TRBV30; J gene: TRBJ2-5; D gene: TRBD2; clone size: NA
CDR3 DNA: TGTGCCAGCAGCGCCTTAGTGCGGGGGGGCTACACCTTC; CDR3 protein: CASSALVRGGYTF; V gene: TRBV12-3/TRBV12-4; J gene: TRBJ1-2; D gene: NA; clone size: NA
CDR3 DNA: TGCAGTGCTAGAGATGGTTCAGCTGAAGCTTTCTTT; CDR3 protein: CSARDGSAEAFF; V gene: TRBV20-1; J gene: TRBJ1-1; D gene: NA; clone size: NA
CDR3 DNA: TGTGCCAGCAGTCCCCGGGACAGGTTTTCCTACACCTTC; CDR3 protein: CASSPRDRFSYTF; V gene: TRBV6-6; J gene: TRBJ1-2; D gene: TRBD1; clone size: NA
CDR3 DNA: TGTGCCAGTACAGGGGGCGCATCCGGGGAGCTGTTTTTT; CDR3 protein: CASTGGASGELFF; V gene: TRBV25-1; J gene: TRBJ2-2; D gene: TRBD1; clone size: NA
CDR3 DNA: TGTGCCAGCAGCGTAGATACGACGAGGGAGCAGTACTTC; CDR3 protein: CASSVDTTREQYF; V gene: TRBV9; J gene: TRBJ2-7; D gene: NA; clone size: once
CDR3 DNA: TGCAGTGCTACAGTCCTCGCCCGGGCGCCGGGGGAGCAGTACTTC; CDR3 protein: CSATVLARAPGEQYF; V gene: TRBV20-1; J gene: TRBJ2-7; D gene: NA; clone size: NA
CDR3 DNA: TGCAGGGCCCAGCCGTGGAAACAAGAGACCCAGTACTTC; CDR3 protein: CRAQPWKQETQYF; V gene: TRBV20-1; J gene: TRBJ2-5; D gene: NA; clone size: NA
CDR3 DNA: TGTGCCAGCAGCGAAAGCGGGAGCTCCTACAATGAGCAGTTCTTC; CDR3 protein: CASSESGSSYNEQFF; V gene: TRBV7-9; J gene: TRBJ2-1; D gene: TRBD2; clone size: NA
CDR3 DNA: TGTGCCAGCAGTAGGACAGGGATTTCGGCAACTAATGAAAAACTGTTTTTT; CDR3 protein: CASSRTGISATNEKLFF; V gene: TRBV12-3/TRBV12-4; J gene: TRBJ1-4; D gene: TRBD1; clone size: NA
CDR3 DNA: TGTGCCAGCAGCTTGTTCAGCGGGAGTGAGACCCAGTACTTC; CDR3 protein: CASSLFSGSETQYF; V gene: TRBV7-2; J gene: TRBJ2-5; D gene: TRBD2; clone size: NA
CDR3 DNA: TGTGCCAGCAGCTCCCTTCGAGGGAGGGCCATCGGGGAGCTGTTTTTT; CDR3 protein: CASSSLRGRAIGELFF; V gene: TRBV12-3/TRBV12-4; J gene: TRBJ2-2; D gene: TRBD2; clone size: NA
CDR3 DNA: TGTGCCTGGAGCGGCACGGGGAATCAGCCCCAGCATTTT; CDR3 protein: CAWSGTGNQPQHF; V gene: TRBV30; J gene: TRBJ1-5; D gene: NA; clone size: NA
CDR3 DNA: TGTGCCAGCAGCTGGGGACAGATTAATGAAAAACTGTTTTTT; CDR3 protein: CASSWGQINEKLFF; V gene: TRBV7-9; J gene: TRBJ1-4; D gene: TRBD1; clone size: NA
CDR3 DNA: TGTGCCAGCAGCCAGATGAGGGGAGATACGCAGTATTTT; CDR3 protein: CASSQMRGDTQYF; V gene: TRBV4-2; J gene: TRBJ2-3; D gene: NA; clone size: NA